What follows are 7 T cell receptor beta chains derived from one specimen sequenced in a study of control samples from healthy donors and cancer patients. Only in-frame clones appear in the TCRdb table, and some are missing; sequencing was by immunoSEQ multiplex PCR. The sample lists approximately 140,000 clones; about 89% were seen once. The source material was blood. The source is a young man in good health.

This chain's CDR3 is CASSYSPGGGNYGYTF. As DNA, the CDR3 is TGTGCCAGCAGTTACTCCCCTGGGGGAGGGAACTATGGCTACACCTTC. The V and J genes are TRBV6-5 and TRBJ1-2; possible D gene TRBD1, 5 bases. This CDR3 has 16 residues. Per the germline V gene, CDR1 is MNHEY and CDR2 is SVGAGI. Trimming removed 0 bases from V and 2 bases from J, with 13 bases in between.

The J gene is TRBJ1-2, the V gene TRBV14; D is possibly TRBD1 (5 bases). The CDR3 consists of 15 residues. Germline CDR1 is SGHDN and CDR2 is FVKESK. The germline V and J ends were trimmed by 2 bases and 8 bases, with 18 bases remaining between them. In DNA form, the CDR3 reads TGTGCCAGCAGCCAATTGGGGCGGCCCTCTAGGGGCTACACCTTC. This sequence encodes CASSQLGRPSRGYTF.

The chain's CDR3 is CASSSPGQGYQPQHF. The CDR3 region has the DNA TGTGCCAGCAGTTCTCCGGGACAGGGGTATCAGCCCCAGCATTTT. The V and J genes are TRBV27 and TRBJ1-5, with 10 bases that match TRBD1. This CDR3 spans 15 amino acids. The ends lost 4 bases at V and 5 bases at J; junction bases unmatched: 5. In germline, CDR1 is MNHEY, CDR2 SMNVEV (reference sequence).

The rearrangement links TRBV6-5 to TRBJ1-2; 9 bases line up with TRBD1. Germline lookup yields CDR1 MNHEY and CDR2 SVGAGI. V was pared by 6 bases and J by 2 bases, with 1 base of the junction left unmatched. There are 13 residues in the CDR3. CDR3 sequence (DNA): TGTGCCAGCAGGGGACAGGGAAACTATGGCTACACCTTC. Translation gives CASRGQGNYGYTF.

The rearrangement joins TRBV2 to TRBJ2-4; 8 positions match TRBD1. Germline assignment: CDR1 SNHLY and CDR2 FYNNEI. V was pared by 6 bases and J by 0 bases, with 4 bases of the junction left unmatched. CDR3 size: 15 residues. CDR3 in amino acids: CASRGTGLAKNIQYF. The CDR3 nucleotides are TGTGCCAGCAGGGGGACAGGCTTAGCCAAAAACATTCAGTACTTC. The complete variable domain, with remaining parts taken from reference TRBV2 and TRBJ2-4, reads EPEVTQTPSHQVTQMGQEVILRCVPISNHLYFYWYRQILGQKVEFLVSFYNNEISEKSEIFDDQFSVERPDGSNFTLKIRSTKLEDSAMYFCASRGTGLAKNIQYFGAGTRLSVL.

This clone was picked up one time. This CDR3 reads CASSQGLISGNTIYF. The DNA of the CDR3 is TGCGCCAGCAGCCAAGGGTTAATCTCTGGAAACACCATATATTTT. V gene TRBV4-1 combines with J gene TRBJ1-3; D call uncertain. The length of the CDR3 is 15 residues. V was cut by 1 base and J by 0 bases, with 7 bases left in between. Germline lookup yields CDR1 MGHRA and CDR2 YSYEKL.

The chain uses TRBV18 and TRBJ2-4; a weak D match, TRBD1 (5 bases). Between the trimmed V and J ends, which lost 0 bases and 0 bases, there was a span of 9 bases. CDR1 is KGHSH, CDR2 LQKENI, per germline. This CDR3 spans 16 amino acids. CDR3 in amino acids: CASSPPQGEAKNIQYF. CDR3 sequence (DNA): TGTGCCAGCTCACCACCGCAGGGCGAAGCCAAAAACATTCAGTACTTC.